A selection of T cell receptor beta chains follows, all from one sample in a study of T cells after yellow fever vaccination. Via MiXCR, TCRdb re-called the 5' RACE reads, giving one row per CDR3 protein. The sample records about 68,000 distinct CDR3 sequences, 6.5% being singletons. This specimen was CD8+ T cells sorted from PBMCs, taken 35 to 50 days after the first yellow fever vaccination. The receptors were sampled from a young man who received the YFV17D yellow fever vaccine. CDR3s include the opening cysteine and the closing phenylalanine or tryptophan. The order of the fields is J gene, clone size, D gene, V gene, CDR3 DNA, CDR3 protein. A D gene is named only where the DNA matches it firmly. Rows may omit the clone size; those that give it use once, few, many or a size class.

j_gene: TRBJ2-7; abundance: few; d_gene: .; v_gene: TRBV30; CDR3nt: TGTGCCTGGAGCGGCTACGAGCAGTACTTC; CDR3aa: CAWSGYEQYF
j_gene: TRBJ2-6; abundance: many; d_gene: .; v_gene: TRBV7-8; CDR3nt: TGTGCCAGCAGCTCCTACCCAGAACACTTTCTCTCTGGGGCCAACGTCCTGACTTTC; CDR3aa: CASSSYPEHFLSGANVLTF
j_gene: TRBJ1-1; abundance: .; d_gene: .; v_gene: TRBV12-3/TRBV12-4; CDR3nt: TGTGCCAGCAGTTTAAACAACCCAGGCACTGAAGCTTTCTTT; CDR3aa: CASSLNNPGTEAFF
j_gene: TRBJ2-2; abundance: many; d_gene: .; v_gene: TRBV10-3; CDR3nt: TGTGCCGTAAACCGGGACGCGAACACCGGGGAGCTGTTTTTT; CDR3aa: CAVNRDANTGELFF
j_gene: TRBJ1-2; abundance: many; d_gene: .; v_gene: TRBV3-1; CDR3nt: TGTGCCAGCAGCCAGGCCGGGACGGCATATGGCTACACCTTC; CDR3aa: CASSQAGTAYGYTF
j_gene: TRBJ2-4; abundance: many; d_gene: .; v_gene: TRBV29-1; CDR3nt: TGCAGCGTTGAATCCAGAAACATTCAGTACTTC; CDR3aa: CSVESRNIQYF
j_gene: TRBJ1-5; abundance: .; d_gene: .; v_gene: TRBV5-5; CDR3nt: TGTGCCAGCAGCCCGGCCTGGGGGGGCAATCAGCCCCAGCATTTT; CDR3aa: CASSPAWGGNQPQHF
j_gene: TRBJ2-7; abundance: few; d_gene: TRBD1; v_gene: TRBV19; CDR3nt: TGTGCCAGTAGTCCTCGGGACAGGGCGACCTACGAGCAGTACTTC; CDR3aa: CASSPRDRATYEQYF
j_gene: TRBJ2-4; abundance: many; d_gene: .; v_gene: TRBV6-2/TRBV6-3; CDR3nt: TGTGCCAGCTCGACCCCGGACATTCAGTACTTC; CDR3aa: CASSTPDIQYF
j_gene: TRBJ2-6; abundance: many; d_gene: TRBD1; v_gene: TRBV27; CDR3nt: TGTGCCAGCAGTTTATCAGGGACAGGGAGTGAGGCCAACGTCCTGACTTTC; CDR3aa: CASSLSGTGSEANVLTF
j_gene: TRBJ1-1; abundance: many; d_gene: .; v_gene: TRBV7-9; CDR3nt: TGTGCCAGCAGACAGACAGATATGTACACTGAAGCTTTCTTT; CDR3aa: CASRQTDMYTEAFF
j_gene: TRBJ1-5; abundance: few; d_gene: .; v_gene: TRBV4-1; CDR3nt: TGCGCCAGCAGCCAAGTAGACGGGATGGGGGACAGCAATCAGCCCCAGCATTTT; CDR3aa: CASSQVDGMGDSNQPQHF
j_gene: TRBJ1-5; abundance: few; d_gene: .; v_gene: TRBV7-6; CDR3nt: TGTGCCAGCAGCTTAGGTGTCTTGGGCAGGGTGAACAATCAGCCCCAGCATTTT; CDR3aa: CASSLGVLGRVNNQPQHF
j_gene: TRBJ2-3; abundance: many; d_gene: .; v_gene: TRBV7-9; CDR3nt: TGTGCCAGCAGCTTAGCGATGAAACTGGATACGCAGTATTTT; CDR3aa: CASSLAMKLDTQYF
j_gene: TRBJ1-5; abundance: .; d_gene: .; v_gene: TRBV20-1; CDR3nt: TGCAGTGCTAGTTTGCGCAATCAGCCCCAGCATTTT; CDR3aa: CSASLRNQPQHF
j_gene: TRBJ1-1; abundance: many; d_gene: .; v_gene: TRBV20-1; CDR3nt: TGCAGTGCTAGAGTGGGTTTCGGGTTGAACACTGAAGCTTTCTTT; CDR3aa: CSARVGFGLNTEAFF
j_gene: TRBJ1-2; abundance: .; d_gene: .; v_gene: TRBV20-1; CDR3nt: TGCTGTGCTAGATCGGGGGGGCAATATGGCTACACCTTC; CDR3aa: CCARSGGQYGYTF
j_gene: TRBJ2-3; abundance: many; d_gene: .; v_gene: TRBV2; CDR3nt: TGTGCCAGCAGTGAAGTGGGCGGGAGCACAGATACGCAGTATTTT; CDR3aa: CASSEVGGSTDTQYF
j_gene: TRBJ2-6; abundance: few; d_gene: .; v_gene: TRBV7-6; CDR3nt: TGTGCCAGCAGCTTAGGGCCCCGGGGTGGCTCTGGGGCCAACGTCCTGACTTTC; CDR3aa: CASSLGPRGGSGANVLTF
j_gene: TRBJ2-4; abundance: many; d_gene: .; v_gene: TRBV12-3/TRBV12-4; CDR3nt: TGTGCCAGCAGCCGGGCCGATACGGACATTCAGTACTTC; CDR3aa: CASSRADTDIQYF
j_gene: TRBJ2-7; abundance: many; d_gene: .; v_gene: TRBV29-1; CDR3nt: TGCAGCGTTGTCGGACTGAGCTCCTACGAGCAGTACTTC; CDR3aa: CSVVGLSSYEQYF
j_gene: TRBJ1-6; abundance: .; d_gene: .; v_gene: TRBV5-5; CDR3nt: TGTGCCAGCAGAGACGAAAGGTCATCACCCCTCCACTTT; CDR3aa: CASRDERSSPLHF
j_gene: TRBJ1-3; abundance: many; d_gene: .; v_gene: TRBV4-3; CDR3nt: TGCGCCAGCAGCCAAGAGCCCCCGACTTTCTCTGGAAACACCATATATTTT; CDR3aa: CASSQEPPTFSGNTIYF
j_gene: TRBJ2-2; abundance: .; d_gene: TRBD2; v_gene: TRBV19; CDR3nt: TGTGCCAGTAGCCAGCGGGGGGGCCTCACCGGGGAGCTGTTTTTT; CDR3aa: CASSQRGGLTGELFF
j_gene: TRBJ2-7; abundance: .; d_gene: .; v_gene: TRBV20-1; CDR3nt: TGCAGTGCTAGAGATCCGACTTTCTGCGAGCAGTACTTC; CDR3aa: CSARDPTFCEQYF
j_gene: TRBJ2-3; abundance: many; d_gene: TRBD2; v_gene: TRBV13; CDR3nt: TGTGCCAGCAGCACGAAAGCGGGACCCTTCACAGATACGCAGTATTTT; CDR3aa: CASSTKAGPFTDTQYF
j_gene: TRBJ1-1; abundance: many; d_gene: .; v_gene: TRBV5-1; CDR3nt: TGCGCCAGCAGCTTACATGGGGAGAACACTGAAGCTTTCTTT; CDR3aa: CASSLHGENTEAFF
j_gene: TRBJ1-1; abundance: many; d_gene: .; v_gene: TRBV7-2; CDR3nt: TGTGCCAGCAGCTCCCCCGTGGGGCAGCTCATGAACACTGAAGCTTTCTTT; CDR3aa: CASSSPVGQLMNTEAFF
j_gene: TRBJ2-1; abundance: .; d_gene: TRBD1; v_gene: TRBV4-1; CDR3nt: TGCGCCAGCAGCCAAACCGACAGGGGAACCTACAATGAGCAGTTCTTC; CDR3aa: CASSQTDRGTYNEQFF
j_gene: TRBJ2-1; abundance: .; d_gene: TRBD2; v_gene: TRBV7-2; CDR3nt: TGTGCCAGCAGCCTCGGTCCGGGACTAGCGGACAATGAGCAGTTCTTC; CDR3aa: CASSLGPGLADNEQFF
j_gene: TRBJ2-7; abundance: .; d_gene: .; v_gene: TRBV27; CDR3nt: TGTGCCAGCAGTTTAACCACGAGCAACGAGCAGTACTTC; CDR3aa: CASSLTTSNEQYF
j_gene: TRBJ2-3; abundance: many; d_gene: .; v_gene: TRBV7-9; CDR3nt: TGTGCCCTCGCAGGGTTGCGGGGGCGCACAGATACGCAGTATTTT; CDR3aa: CALAGLRGRTDTQYF
j_gene: TRBJ1-4; abundance: many; d_gene: .; v_gene: TRBV6-6; CDR3nt: TGTGCCAGCAGTGGGGGGGTAGGCGAAAAACTGTTTTTT; CDR3aa: CASSGGVGEKLFF
j_gene: TRBJ2-2; abundance: many; d_gene: .; v_gene: TRBV7-9; CDR3nt: TGTGCCAGCAGCTTAGAAGACAGGAACGGTGACACCGGGGAGCTGTTTTTT; CDR3aa: CASSLEDRNGDTGELFF
j_gene: TRBJ2-7; abundance: few; d_gene: TRBD2; v_gene: TRBV12-3/TRBV12-4; CDR3nt: TGTGCCAGCAGTTTCGGCGGGGGGGCCTACGAGCAGTACTTC; CDR3aa: CASSFGGGAYEQYF
j_gene: TRBJ1-1; abundance: .; d_gene: .; v_gene: TRBV23-1; CDR3nt: TGCGCCAGCAGTCAATCGAAATTCCCGAACACTGAAGCTTTCTTT; CDR3aa: CASSQSKFPNTEAFF
j_gene: TRBJ2-5; abundance: few; d_gene: .; v_gene: TRBV5-4; CDR3nt: TGTGCCAGCAGGGCTCGCGGAGGGGAGACCCAGTACTTC; CDR3aa: CASRARGGETQYF
j_gene: TRBJ1-1; abundance: .; d_gene: .; v_gene: TRBV5-4; CDR3nt: TGTGCCAGCAGCTTGAGTGGGCGGATCACTGAAGCTTTCTTT; CDR3aa: CASSLSGRITEAFF
j_gene: TRBJ2-1; abundance: few; d_gene: TRBD2; v_gene: TRBV3-1; CDR3nt: TGTGCCAGCAGTGGGACCCAGCGGGGGGAAAAGGATGAGCAGTTCTTC; CDR3aa: CASSGTQRGEKDEQFF
j_gene: TRBJ2-1; abundance: many; d_gene: .; v_gene: TRBV7-9; CDR3nt: TGTGCCAGCAGCTCCGATAGGGGAGTCGTCTCCTACAATGAGCAGTTCTTC; CDR3aa: CASSSDRGVVSYNEQFF
j_gene: TRBJ1-1; abundance: few; d_gene: TRBD1; v_gene: TRBV7-9; CDR3nt: TGTGCCAGCAGCTCGGGACAGGGGCCCACTGAAGCTTTCTTT; CDR3aa: CASSSGQGPTEAFF
j_gene: TRBJ2-2; abundance: .; d_gene: TRBD2; v_gene: TRBV2; CDR3nt: TGTGCCAGCTGTTTGACGGGGGGTGTCGCCGCGAACACCGGGGAGCTGTTTTTT; CDR3aa: CASCLTGGVAANTGELFF
j_gene: TRBJ1-5; abundance: .; d_gene: TRBD1; v_gene: TRBV7-2; CDR3nt: TGTGCCAGCAGCCCCCGGTGGACAGGAGGAAATCAGCCCCAGCATTTT; CDR3aa: CASSPRWTGGNQPQHF
j_gene: TRBJ1-1; abundance: many; d_gene: .; v_gene: TRBV6-5; CDR3nt: TGTGCCAGCAGTTACTCGGTTGGGGGGATGACTGAAGCTTTCTTT; CDR3aa: CASSYSVGGMTEAFF
j_gene: TRBJ1-2; abundance: many; d_gene: .; v_gene: TRBV4-3; CDR3nt: TGCGCCAGCAGCCCCCGGGCTACGAATCCGGGCTACACCTTC; CDR3aa: CASSPRATNPGYTF
j_gene: TRBJ2-1; abundance: few; d_gene: TRBD2; v_gene: TRBV19; CDR3nt: TGTGCCAGTAGTATAGGAGCGGGGGGCTACAATGAGCAGTTCTTC; CDR3aa: CASSIGAGGYNEQFF
j_gene: TRBJ2-3; abundance: many; d_gene: .; v_gene: TRBV20-1; CDR3nt: TGCAGTGCTAGGGGGGGACCGATCGACCTAACTAGCACAGATACGCAGTATTTT; CDR3aa: CSARGGPIDLTSTDTQYF
j_gene: TRBJ2-5; abundance: many; d_gene: .; v_gene: TRBV7-2; CDR3nt: TGTGCCAGCAGCTTGTCAGTGGAACGGCACCAAGAGACCCAGTACTTC; CDR3aa: CASSLSVERHQETQYF
j_gene: TRBJ2-2; abundance: .; d_gene: TRBD1; v_gene: TRBV29-1; CDR3nt: TGCAGCGTTGTGGGTTCCGGGACAGTCTACGACACCGGGGAGCTGTTTTTT; CDR3aa: CSVVGSGTVYDTGELFF
j_gene: TRBJ1-2; abundance: .; d_gene: .; v_gene: TRBV6-5; CDR3nt: TGTGCCAGCAGTTACTCTGGACAGCCAGCTAACTATGGCTACACCTTC; CDR3aa: CASSYSGQPANYGYTF